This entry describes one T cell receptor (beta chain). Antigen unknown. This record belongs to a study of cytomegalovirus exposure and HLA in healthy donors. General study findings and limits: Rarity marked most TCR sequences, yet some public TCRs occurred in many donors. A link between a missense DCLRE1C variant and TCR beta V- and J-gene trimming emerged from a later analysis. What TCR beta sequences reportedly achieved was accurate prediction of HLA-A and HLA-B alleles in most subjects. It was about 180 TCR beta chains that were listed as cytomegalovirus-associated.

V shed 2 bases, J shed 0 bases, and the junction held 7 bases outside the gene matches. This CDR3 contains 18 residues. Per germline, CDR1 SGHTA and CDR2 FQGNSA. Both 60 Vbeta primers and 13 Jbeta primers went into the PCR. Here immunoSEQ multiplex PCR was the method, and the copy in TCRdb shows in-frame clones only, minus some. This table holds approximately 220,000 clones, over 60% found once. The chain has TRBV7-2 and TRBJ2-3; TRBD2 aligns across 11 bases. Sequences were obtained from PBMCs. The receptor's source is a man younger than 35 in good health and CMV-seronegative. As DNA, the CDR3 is TGTGCCAGCAGCTTATTTCTAGCGGGAGGACTAAGCACAGATACGCAGTATTTT. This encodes CASSLFLAGGLSTDTQYF.